These 21 T cell receptor beta chains were all obtained from the same sample, sequenced in a study of blood T cell repertoires in COVID-19. Only in-frame clones appear in the TCRdb table, and some are missing; sequencing was by immunoSEQ multiplex PCR. The sample holds about 69,000 clones; less than 85% are singletons and the top ten take 10% to 15%. The sequenced material came from peripheral blood. The receptor set was obtained from a man aged 50-60 years with COVID-19, enrolled during active disease.

The genes are TRBV18 and TRBJ2-2, with 9 positions matching TRBD1. V trimming: 1 base; J trimming: 4 bases; junction bases outside the gene matches: 1. The CDR3 runs to 15 residues. CDR1 is KGHSH and CDR2 is LQKENI in the germline V gene. CDR3 sequence: CASSPRQGGTGELFF. As DNA, the CDR3 is TGTGCCAGCTCACCACGACAGGGGGGCACCGGGGAGCTGTTTTTT.

The genes are TRBV11-2 and TRBJ1-1, with TRBD1 identical over 8 bases. Germline V gene sequence: CDR1 SGHAT, CDR2 FQNNGV. The J segment lost 8 bases and the V segment lost 11 bases, leaving 4 bases of the junction unmatched. CDR3 length: 10 residues. The CDR3 sequence: CAGRDREAFF. In nucleotides, the CDR3 is TGTGCCGGACGGGACAGGGAAGCTTTCTTT.

This chain joins TRBV4-1 and TRBJ1-2, with 11 bases matching TRBD1. The CDR3 has 16 amino acids. Trimming took 3 bases from V and 6 from J; bases not matched to a gene: 9. Germline V CDR1 and CDR2: MGHRA, YSYEKL. The CDR3 is CASSQVDRGRADGYTF. The CDR3 region has the DNA TGCGCCAGCAGCCAGGTGGACAGGGGGCGCGCCGATGGCTACACCTTC.

This clone was seen once. The chain is built from TRBV18 and TRBJ1-4, with TRBD1 identical over 8 bases. This CDR3 contains 15 residues. The V segment lost 3 bases and the J segment 5 bases; nucleotides outside the gene matches: 5. The germline gives CDR1 KGHSH, CDR2 LQKENI. The CDR3 nucleotides are TGTGCCAGCTCACCCCGGACAGGGCTAAATGAAAAACTGTTTTTT. This encodes CASSPRTGLNEKLFF.

The rearrangement links TRBV5-1 to TRBJ2-5; TRBD1 agrees at 7 bases. Germline V gives CDR1 SGHRS, CDR2 YFSETQ. The V and J ends lost 4 bases and 4 bases, in that order; junction bases with no gene match: 13. This CDR3 comprises 16 residues. CDR3 DNA sequence: TGCGCCAGCAGCCCTACCGTAAGACAGGGTGGAGAGACCCAGTACTTC. Translating gives CASSPTVRQGGETQYF. Filled out from reference TRBV5-1 and TRBJ2-5, the complete variable domain reads KAGVTQTPRYLIKTRGQQVTLSCSPISGHRSVSWYQQTPGQGLQFLFEYFSETQRNKGNFPGRFSGRQFSNSRSEMNVSTLELGDSALYLCASSPTVRQGGETQYFGPGTRLLVL.

The chain employs TRBV4-3 and TRBJ2-5, with D perhaps TRBD1 (6 bases). CDR1 and CDR2 (germline): LGHNA, YSLEER. V lost 4 bases, J lost 5 bases, and 20 bases lay in between. This CDR3 region has 16 residues. The DNA of the CDR3 is TGCGCCAGCAGCCGCAGTGGGGCAGGGGCTGGGGAGACCCAGTACTTC. Translation: CASSRSGAGAGETQYF.

The chain joins TRBV3-1 (or the pseudogene TRBV3-2) to TRBJ1-2, with a possible D match to TRBD1 (5 bases). The CDR3 covers 15 residues. Germline V CDR1 and CDR2: LGHDT, YNNKEL (reference sequence). Trimming took off 4 bases at V and 4 bases at J, with 16 bases between the two ends. CDR3 sequence (DNA): TGTGCCAGCAGCCCCAAGACAGAAATCGCCTATGGCTACACCTTC. Protein: CASSPKTEIAYGYTF.

The chain links TRBV9 to TRBJ2-3; no clear D. Germline CDR1 SGDLS, CDR2 YYNGEE. This CDR3 comprises 14 residues. Trimming took 0 bases from V and 1 from J, leaving 6 bases between them. The CDR3 DNA follows: TGTGCCAGCAGCGTAGTAGCACGCACAGATACGCAGTATTTT. It yields the protein CASSVVARTDTQYF.

This sequence joins TRBV19 and TRBJ2-7; the D gene is possibly TRBD2 (5 bases). CDR3 length: 17 residues. From germline, CDR1 is LNHDA and CDR2 SQIVND (reference sequence). Trimming pared 4 bases from V and 9 bases from J, leaving 28 bases between. In DNA, the CDR3 is TGTGCCAGTAGTACCGATTCTGGACTGAACAACCCTACGGGGCAGTACTTC. It is translated as CASSTDSGLNNPTGQYF. The whole variable domain, filled in from reference TRBV19 and TRBJ2-7, reads DGGITQSPKYLFRKEGQNVTLSCEQNLNHDAMYWYRQDPGQGLRLIYYSQIVNDFQKGDIAEGYSVSREKKESFPLTVTSAQKNPTAFYLCASSTDSGLNNPTGQYFGPGTRLTVT.

This CDR3 reads CASSPRQGRNSPLHF. The CDR3 bases are TGTGCCAGCAGCCCCCGACAGGGACGTAATTCACCCCTCCACTTT. This chain links TRBV7-8 with TRBJ1-6, with 7 positions matching TRBD1. The CDR3 spans 15 residues. CDR1 and CDR2 (germline): SGHVS, FQNEAQ. With 5 bases clipped from V and 6 bases from J, the junction kept 7 bases outside the gene matches. The full variable domain, rest sourced from reference TRBV7-8 and TRBJ1-6, is GAGVSQSPRYKVAKRGQDVALRCDPISGHVSLFWYQQALGQGPEFLTYFQNEAQLDKSGLPSDRFFAERPEGSVSTLKIQRTQQEDSAVYLCASSPRQGRNSPLHFGNGTRLTVT.

The chain joins TRBV6-5 to TRBJ1-3; 7 bases are shared with TRBD1. The V segment lost 5 bases and the J segment 2 bases; nucleotides outside the gene matches: 6. Germline V gives CDR1 MNHEY, CDR2 SVGAGI. The CDR3 has 15 residues. CDR3 in amino acids: CASSTNRGTGNTIYF. CDR3 DNA: TGTGCCAGCAGTACTAACAGGGGAACTGGAAACACCATATATTTT.

This clone was recorded only once. The chain has TRBV27 and TRBJ2-1, with TRBD2 identical over 15 bases. The CDR3 has 15 residues. The germline V gene has CDR1 MNHEY and CDR2 SMNVEV (reference sequence). Trimming took 5 bases from V and 8 from J; bases not matched to a gene: 4. The CDR3 protein is CASSTGLAGGDEQFF. The CDR3, as DNA: TGTGCCAGCAGTACGGGACTAGCGGGGGGAGATGAGCAGTTCTTC.

The chain couples TRBV18 to TRBJ1-2; TRBD1 matches 7 bases. Trimming removed 3 bases from V and 4 bases from J; junction bases left unmatched: 5. CDR1 KGHSH and CDR2 LQKENI come from the germline V gene. The CDR3 contains 14 residues. CDR3 in DNA: TGTGCCAGCTCACCTACAGGGGAAGGCTATGGCTACACCTTC. It is translated as CASSPTGEGYGYTF.

The chain links TRBV12-3 or TRBV12-4 to TRBJ1-5; 8 bases match TRBD1. This CDR3 region has 13 residues. Germline trimming cut 5 bases from V and 7 bases from J; bases unmatched to any gene: 4. Written as DNA, the CDR3 is TGTGCCAGCAGTCAGGACAGGGCCCAGCCCCAGCATTTT. It yields the protein CASSQDRAQPQHF.

This rearrangement joins TRBV28 to TRBJ2-7; 7 bases are a match to TRBD2. V trimming: 8 bases; J trimming: 0 bases; junction bases outside the gene matches: 7. CDR1 is MDHEN, CDR2 SYDVKM, per germline. This CDR3 comprises 14 residues. This CDR3 reads CASESGASSYEQYF. CDR3 sequence (DNA): TGTGCCAGCGAAAGCGGGGCAAGCTCCTACGAGCAGTACTTC.

The chain employs TRBV7-2 and TRBJ2-7, with 10 nucleotides matching TRBD1. The germline CDR1 and CDR2 sequences are SGHTA and FQGNSA. This CDR3 contains 14 residues. The trim removed 5 bases at V and 2 bases at J, leaving 3 bases unmatched. The CDR3 DNA reads as TGTGCCAGCAGCATGGGACAGGGGACCTACGAGCAGTACTTC. Residues: CASSMGQGTYEQYF. The whole variable domain, remainder taken from reference TRBV7-2 and TRBJ2-7, is GAGVSQSPSNKVTEKGKDVELRCDPISGHTALYWYRQSLGQGLEFLIYFQGNSAPDKSGLPSDRFSAERTGGSVSTLTIQRTQQEDSAVYLCASSMGQGTYEQYFGPGTRLTVT.

The V call is TRBV11-2, the J call TRBJ1-1; D remains unclear. This CDR3 region has 12 residues. The ends were cut back, 5 bases at V and 5 bases at J, with 9 bases in the middle. The germline V gene encodes CDR1 SGHAT and CDR2 FQNNGV. The CDR3 spells CASSEGRTEAFF. The CDR3 DNA reads as TGTGCCAGCAGCGAAGGGAGAACTGAAGCTTTCTTT.

The V call is TRBV11-1, the J call TRBJ1-2, with D possibly being TRBD1 (6 bases). V lost 5 bases and J 2 bases, leaving 12 bases between the germline ends. The CDR3 spans 14 residues. The germline CDR1 and CDR2 sequences are SGHAT and FQDESV (reference sequence). The CDR3 DNA reads as TGTGCCAGCAGCCCTTCCACAGGGAACTATGGCTACACCTTC. Translating it yields CASSPSTGNYGYTF.

The chain uses TRBV5-6 and TRBJ2-7; 8 bases fit TRBD2. This CDR3 has 14 residues. The germline CDR1 and CDR2 sequences are SGHDT and YYEEEE. The V gene end was trimmed by 3 bases and the J gene end by 0 bases; junction bases not matched to a gene: 2. The CDR3, as DNA: TGTGCCAGCAGCTCGGGGGGGCCCTCCTACGAGCAGTACTTC. This encodes CASSSGGPSYEQYF.

This clone was recorded once. The chain carries TRBV30 and TRBJ2-2; 9 nucleotides line up with TRBD2. The CDR3 runs to 15 residues. The germline V gene encodes CDR1 GTSNPN and CDR2 SVGIG (reference sequence). V shed 4 bases and J 0 bases; nucleotides not matched to a gene: 3. DNA of the CDR3: TGTGCCTGGACTAGCGGGACCACGAACACCGGGGAGCTGTTTTTT. It encodes CAWTSGTTNTGELFF.

This chain links TRBV5-1 with TRBJ1-5, with 8 positions matching TRBD1. The CDR3 spans 15 residues. In germline, CDR1 is SGHRS, CDR2 YFSETQ. V trimming: 0 bases; J trimming: 7 bases; junction bases outside the gene matches: 6. As DNA, the CDR3 is TGCGCCAGCAGCTTGGCGGGACAGGTTGGACAGCCCCAGCATTTT. Its translation is CASSLAGQVGQPQHF.